The entry below describes one T cell receptor beta chain. Its antigen is as yet unknown. One end of the junction varies from germline; a read error may be responsible. TCRbeta libraries were built with three rounds of nested PCR, modified from ARM-PCR. TCRdb re-analysed the multiplex PCR reads in MiXCR, keeping a single row per CDR3 protein. The sample contains about 120,000 distinct CDR3 sequences, 84% of which appear only once. RNA was extracted from bulk tissue without any cell sorting. This specimen belongs to a study of tumor and adjacent non-tumor tissue in lung cancer. Study observations and caveats: Significantly higher TCR diversity was found in tumor than normal lung. Normal lung showed higher cumulative top 100 clone frequency than tumor.

CDR3 length: 15 amino acids. Per germline, CDR1 SGHAT and CDR2 FQNNGV. This receptor was taken from a man between 65 and 85 years old with non-small cell lung cancer. Source material: lung tumor tissue. The chain uses TRBV11-2 and TRBJ2-7; 8 bases fit TRBD1. In nucleotides, the CDR3 is TGTGCCAGCCGCATAGATCAGGGGGCCCCCTACGAGCAATACTTC. As protein: CASRIDQGAPYEQYF.